These T cell receptor beta chains were read from a single sample in a study of cytomegalovirus exposure and HLA in healthy donors. Using immunoSEQ multiplex PCR, the repertoire was profiled, and TCRdb retains in-frame clones only, with some absent. This sample yields about 52,000 clones, of which approximately 72% are seen a single time; around 9.1% belongs to the top ten. Sequenced material: PBMCs. Source of these receptors: a woman aged 45-59 years in good health and CMV-seronegative. Each CDR3 is given with its conserved first and last residue. The D gene is left open where the match is weak. The listing skips clone size in some rows; elsewhere it reads once, few, many or a size class.

>NA|TRBJ1-1|TRBV7-3|NA
TGTGCCAGCAGCTCTCAGGGTATCAAGGCTGAAGCTTTCTTT
CASSSQGIKAEAFF
>TRBD2|TRBJ2-7|TRBV30|NA
TGTGCCTGGAGTGCTGGGGGGGTACGCGAGCAGTACTTC
CAWSAGGVREQYF
>NA|TRBJ2-7|TRBV7-9|NA
TGTGCCAGCAGCTTATACGGTTCCTACGAGCAGTACTTC
CASSLYGSYEQYF
>NA|TRBJ2-1|TRBV7-2|NA
TGTGCCAGCAGCAGCGACAGGCACTACAATGAGCAGTTCTTC
CASSSDRHYNEQFF
>NA|TRBJ1-4|TRBV19|NA
TGTGCCACCTCGCGGGGCCGGGCAACTAATGAAAAACTGTTTTTT
CATSRGRATNEKLFF
>TRBD2|TRBJ2-7|TRBV7-8|few
TGTGCCAGCAGCGCCACTAGCGGGGGATCCTACGAGCAGTACTTC
CASSATSGGSYEQYF
>NA|TRBJ1-1|TRBV28|NA
TGTGCCAGCAGCCAGACTCACACTGAAGCTTTCTTT
CASSQTHTEAFF
>NA|TRBJ2-7|TRBV2|few
TGTGCCAGCTCCCCATGGGGGGAAACCGGCGAGCAGTACTTC
CASSPWGETGEQYF
>NA|TRBJ1-5|TRBV6-1|many
TGTGCCAGCAGTGCGTTGCCAGATCAGCCCCAGCATTTT
CASSALPDQPQHF
>TRBD1|TRBJ1-4|TRBV2|few
TGTGCCAGCAGTCACTTTTCGGACAGGCCAACTAATGAAAAACTGTTTTTT
CASSHFSDRPTNEKLFF
>TRBD2|TRBJ2-1|TRBV10-3|NA
TGTGCCATCACCGCTTCACTAGCGGGGGGAGGAGAGCAGTTCTTC
CAITASLAGGGEQFF
>TRBD2|TRBJ2-7|TRBV19|NA
TGTGCCAGTAGCCTGCATTCTTCAGCGGGAGGGGGGTCCTACGAGCAGTACTTC
CASSLHSSAGGGSYEQYF
>TRBD2|TRBJ2-2|TRBV4-3|NA
TGCGCCAGCAGCCCAGCGGGGGGGCAGGGCGGGGAGCTGTTTTTT
CASSPAGGQGGELFF
>NA|TRBJ1-1|TRBV4-1|NA
TGCGCCAGCAGCCCACAGGGCCACAATGCTCGTGAAGCTTTCTTT
CASSPQGHNAREAFF
>TRBD2|TRBJ2-7|TRBV7-2|NA
TGTGCCAGCAGCCTAGCGGGAGGCGGGTCCTACGAGCAGTACTTC
CASSLAGGGSYEQYF
>TRBD1|TRBJ2-7|TRBV18|few
TGTGCCAGCTCCAGGACAGGGGGAGCGGGGGAGCAGTACTTC
CASSRTGGAGEQYF
>TRBD1|TRBJ2-7|TRBV28|NA
TGTGCCAGTGGGACAGGGACCTACGAGCAGTACTTC
CASGTGTYEQYF
>NA|TRBJ1-2|TRBV7-9|NA
TGTGCCAGCAGCCTCCGGTCCCGGGGTGACTATGGCTACACCTTC
CASSLRSRGDYGYTF
>NA|TRBJ2-3|TRBV5-6|once
TGTGCCAGCAGGCTCCAAGGAGGGGGCGTGGGAGATACGCAGTATTTT
CASRLQGGGVGDTQYF
>NA|TRBJ2-1|TRBV10-3|NA
TGTGCCATCAGCACGGGAAGGTCCTACAATGAGCAGTTCTTC
CAISTGRSYNEQFF
>NA|TRBJ2-1|TRBV10-3|NA
TGTGCCATCAGTCCCGGGGAGCGGGAGCAGTTCTTC
CAISPGEREQFF
>NA|TRBJ1-1|TRBV21-1|few
TGTGCCAGCAGCAAAGAGGAGGACACTGAAGCTTTCTTT
CASSKEEDTEAFF
>TRBD1|TRBJ2-5|TRBV5-4|once
TGTGCCAGCAGCGGTGGACAGGGAGTATGGGAGACCCAGTACTTC
CASSGGQGVWETQYF
>NA|TRBJ1-5|TRBV27|NA
TGTGCCAGCAGTTATGGGGCCAATCAGCCCCAGCATTTT
CASSYGANQPQHF
>TRBD1|TRBJ1-2|TRBV7-9|NA
TGTGCCAGCAGCGCCCCAGGGGGCCTAAACTATGGCTACACCTTC
CASSAPGGLNYGYTF
>NA|TRBJ2-3|TRBV6-6|NA
TGTGCCAGCAGTTACGAGTATACGCAGTATTTT
CASSYEYTQYF
>TRBD1|TRBJ1-1|TRBV28|once
TGTGCCAGATCCACAAGACAGGGTATGACTGAAGCTTTCTTT
CARSTRQGMTEAFF
>NA|TRBJ2-7|TRBV13|NA
TGTGCCAGCAGCTTTTCGGCCAGGACCTACGAGCAGTACTTC
CASSFSARTYEQYF
>TRBD1|TRBJ1-5|TRBV28|NA
TGTGCCAGCAGGCCAACAGGGGGTCAGCCCCAGCATTTT
CASRPTGGQPQHF
>NA|TRBJ2-1|TRBV4-3|NA
TGCGCCAGCAGCCTAAACTTCGGGTCCCTGAATGAGCAGTTCTTC
CASSLNFGSLNEQFF
>NA|TRBJ1-6|TRBV6-1|few
TGTGCCAGCAGGCTAAATTCACCCCTCCACTTT
CASRLNSPLHF
>NA|TRBJ2-3|TRBV2|once
TGTGCCAGCAGTGATAGTAGCACAGATACGCAGTATTTT
CASSDSSTDTQYF
>TRBD2|TRBJ2-5|TRBV5-8|NA
TGTGCCAGCAGCTTCTCTAGCGGGAGGGAGACCCAGTACTTC
CASSFSSGRETQYF
>NA|TRBJ2-5|TRBV10-2|NA
TGCGCCACCCTTCGAGGGCACCAAGAGACCCAGTACTTC
CATLRGHQETQYF
>NA|TRBJ2-2|TRBV28|few
TGTGCCACCGAAACACGAAACACCGGGGAGCTGTTTTTT
CATETRNTGELFF
>NA|TRBJ2-3|TRBV5-1|NA
TGCGCCAGCAGCCTGAAGTCGGGCACAGATACGCAGTATTTT
CASSLKSGTDTQYF
>NA|TRBJ1-1|TRBV10-3|NA
TGTGCCATCAGTGAGCTCGACAGTAGGACTGAAGCTTTCTTT
CAISELDSRTEAFF
>NA|TRBJ2-7|TRBV6-1|NA
TGTGCCAGCAGTGGGGGGGACCCCTCCTACGAGCAGTACTTC
CASSGGDPSYEQYF
>TRBD1|TRBJ1-5|TRBV5-6|NA
TGTGCCAGCAGCTTGGCTATGGGACAGGTGGTTAATCAGCCCCAGCATTTT
CASSLAMGQVVNQPQHF
>NA|TRBJ2-3|TRBV11-2|few
TGTGCCAGCAGCTTAGGCGTGGCAGATACGCAGTATTTT
CASSLGVADTQYF
>NA|TRBJ1-3|TRBV6-5|NA
TGTGCCAGCAGGGGCCCAACCCGCTCTGGAAACACCATATATTTT
CASRGPTRSGNTIYF
>NA|TRBJ2-1|TRBV5-1|NA
TGCGCCAGCACCCAAGGGGGAGGGGTAGACAATGAGCAGTTCTTC
CASTQGGGVDNEQFF
>TRBD1|TRBJ1-2|TRBV4-3|many
TGCGCCAGCAGCCAAGATCCGGACGGGACAGGGGGCGTCAATGGCTACACCTTC
CASSQDPDGTGGVNGYTF
>TRBD1|TRBJ2-3|TRBV18|NA
TGTGCCAGCTCACCTCGGACAGGAAACACAGATACGCAGTATTTT
CASSPRTGNTDTQYF
>NA|TRBJ2-3|TRBV6-5|once
TGTGCCAGCGCGGGGCCAGATACGCAGTATTTT
CASAGPDTQYF
>NA|TRBJ1-6|TRBV5-6|NA
TGTGCCAGCAGCTCTTTCGCCGACACCTCCTATAATTCACCCCTCCACTTT
CASSSFADTSYNSPLHF
>NA|TRBJ1-2|TRBV27|NA
TGTGCCAGCAGAGAATTTTCAGCGGATGGCTACACCTTC
CASREFSADGYTF
>TRBD1|TRBJ2-3|TRBV5-1|NA
TGCGCCAGTAGACAGGGGTCGATCACAGATACGCAGTATTTT
CASRQGSITDTQYF
>TRBD2|TRBJ2-2|TRBV19|NA
TGTGCCAGTAGCCCTAGCGGGGGCACCGGGGAGCTGTTTTTT
CASSPSGGTGELFF
>NA|TRBJ2-1|TRBV6-5|NA
TGTGCCAGCAGTTACGCTGAAGGTGGGAGCGGGAATGAGCAGTTCTTC
CASSYAEGGSGNEQFF